This TCR beta chain was sequenced for a study of blood T cell repertoires in COVID-19. In the study overall: Acute and convalescent COVID-19 samples came from the United States, Italy and Spain. Sample material is recorded as cDNA or gDNA derived from T cells, B-cell-depleted T cells, or PBMCs.

As originally analysed: Nucleated cell number was recorded as an estimate derived from reference gene primer amplification. Sequenced by immunoSEQ multiplex PCR; TCRdb stores in-frame clones only, minus some. V and J calls and clone size come straight from that table; D and trimming were deduced from the DNA. The sample records 200,000 to 250,000 clones, 65% to 85% being singletons. Germline V gene data show CDR1 as MGHDK and CDR2 as SYGVNS. The V and J ends lost 8 bases and 0 bases, in that order; junction bases with no gene match: 6. There are 15 residues in the CDR3. Specimen: peripheral blood. The clonotype comes from a human donor in a cohort sampled during active COVID-19. The V gene is TRBV25-1, the J gene TRBJ1-4; 7 bases are shared with TRBD1. The CDR3 DNA reads as TGTGCCAGCCAACCGACAGGGCCAACTAATGAAAAACTGTTTTTT. It yields the protein CASQPTGPTNEKLFF.